The rows below give T cell receptor beta chains drawn from one sample of a study of blood T cell repertoires in COVID-19. Assay used: immunoSEQ multiplex PCR; TCRdb lists only in-frame clones, some missing. The sample shows around 250,000 clones, 86% of them seen only once. Sequencing was carried out using peripheral blood. Receptor source: a man aged 18-30 years with active or convalescent COVID-19. The CDR3 runs from the conserved cysteine through the conserved F or W.

j_call: TRBJ2-7; v_call: TRBV7-9; cdr3_aa: CASSSNYEQYF
j_call: TRBJ1-3; v_call: TRBV5-4; cdr3_aa: CASSLGQGGPYLGNTIYF
j_call: TRBJ2-1; v_call: TRBV20-1; cdr3_aa: CSAGQDEQFF
j_call: TRBJ2-1; v_call: TRBV7-3; cdr3_aa: CASSFDGLAGGGEQFF
j_call: TRBJ1-1; v_call: TRBV30; cdr3_aa: CAWSIQVNTEAFF
j_call: TRBJ2-7; v_call: TRBV6-5; cdr3_aa: CATKRGPHSYEQYF
j_call: TRBJ2-6; v_call: TRBV6-5; cdr3_aa: CASGQGSSGANVLTF
j_call: TRBJ1-5; v_call: TRBV2; cdr3_aa: CASSEATGYPNQPQHF
j_call: TRBJ1-6; v_call: TRBV6-1; cdr3_aa: CASSESVQGNSPLHF
j_call: TRBJ2-2; v_call: TRBV5-1; cdr3_aa: CASSPNTNTGELFF
j_call: TRBJ2-7; v_call: TRBV6-1; cdr3_aa: CASSESAGTGYEQYF
j_call: TRBJ1-4; v_call: TRBV28; cdr3_aa: CASSFEGVREKLFF
j_call: TRBJ2-7; v_call: TRBV3-1/TRBV3-2; cdr3_aa: CASSHTGTGEQYF
j_call: TRBJ1-5; v_call: TRBV6-1; cdr3_aa: CASSEFWVREGDYQPQHF